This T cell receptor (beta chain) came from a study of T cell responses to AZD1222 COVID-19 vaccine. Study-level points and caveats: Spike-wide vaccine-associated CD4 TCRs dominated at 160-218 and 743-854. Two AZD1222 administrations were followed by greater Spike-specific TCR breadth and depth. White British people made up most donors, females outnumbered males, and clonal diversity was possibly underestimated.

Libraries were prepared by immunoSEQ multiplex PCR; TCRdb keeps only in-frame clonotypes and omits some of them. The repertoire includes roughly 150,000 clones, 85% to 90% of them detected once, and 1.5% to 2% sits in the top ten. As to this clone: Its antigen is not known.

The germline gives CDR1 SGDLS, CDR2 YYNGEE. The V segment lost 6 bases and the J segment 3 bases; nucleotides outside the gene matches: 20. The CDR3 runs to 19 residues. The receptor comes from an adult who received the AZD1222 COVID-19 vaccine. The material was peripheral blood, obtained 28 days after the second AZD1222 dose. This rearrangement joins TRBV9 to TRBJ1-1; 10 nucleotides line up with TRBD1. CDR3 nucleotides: TGTGCCAGCACCCTTAGAGCCCCGCCGACAGGGGGCGAGGACACTGAAGCTTTCTTT. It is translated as CASTLRAPPTGGEDTEAFF.